These 7 T cell receptor beta chains originate from one sample sequenced in a study of shared clonotypes between healthy human individuals. Here immunoSEQ multiplex PCR was the method, and the copy in TCRdb shows in-frame clones only, minus some. Among approximately 1,500,000 clones listed, approximately 98% were seen once. Sequenced material: naive CD4+ T cells sorted from blood. Noted subset: CD45RA+ positively selected. Every receptor here comes from a man aged 25 to 40 in good health.

V and J are TRBV19 and TRBJ2-1; D unresolved. The germline V gene encodes CDR1 LNHDA and CDR2 SQIVND (reference sequence). V shed 6 bases and J shed 8 bases, with 8 bases lying between them. CDR3 size: 11 residues. As DNA, the CDR3 is TGTGCCAGTAGACAGTGGGATGAGCAGTTCTTC. Translating gives CASRQWDEQFF.

CDR3 in amino acids: CASSLSWDQPQHF. CDR3 sequence (DNA): TGTGCCAGCAGCTTGTCCTGGGATCAGCCCCAGCATTTT. This chain links TRBV5-4 with TRBJ1-5; no clear D gene. Trimming shortened V by 1 base and J by 5 bases, and 7 bases separated the two germline ends. Per germline, CDR1 SGHNT and CDR2 YYREEE (reference sequence). This CDR3 is 13 amino acids long. Filled out from reference TRBV5-4 and TRBJ1-5, the complete variable domain reads ETGVTQSPTHLIKTRGQQVTLRCSSQSGHNTVSWYQQALGQGPQFIFQYYREEENGRGNFPPRFSGLQFPNYSSELNVNALELDDSALYLCASSLSWDQPQHFGDGTRLSIL.

J is TRBJ2-5 and V is TRBV14, with 14 bases identical to TRBD2. The CDR3 loop spans 16 amino acids. Germline-derived CDR1 and CDR2 are SGHDN and FVKESK. V shed 1 base, J shed 4 bases, and the junction held 2 bases outside the gene matches. Written as DNA, the CDR3 is TGTGCCAGCAGCCAAGGACTAGCGGGAGGGGGAGAGACCCAGTACTTC. Amino acid sequence: CASSQGLAGGGETQYF.

The V and J genes are TRBV25-1 and TRBJ1-4; D unresolved. Trimming took off 6 bases at V and 4 bases at J, with 15 bases between the two ends. Looked up from germline, CDR1 is MGHDK and CDR2 is SYGVNS. The CDR3 runs to 15 residues. The CDR3 reads CASSPWGSFNEKLFF. The DNA of the CDR3 is TGTGCCAGCAGCCCTTGGGGATCCTTTAATGAAAAACTGTTTTTT.

This chain uses TRBV27 with TRBJ2-2; 7 bases match TRBD1. The CDR3 sequence is 16 residues long. Germline lookup yields CDR1 MNHEY and CDR2 SMNVEV (reference sequence). Germline trimming cut 4 bases from V and 3 bases from J; bases unmatched to any gene: 8. In DNA, the CDR3 is TGTGCCAGCAGTTCGACAGGGACCAGGGACACCGGGGAGCTGTTTTTT. Its translation is CASSSTGTRDTGELFF.

The chain has TRBV5-4 and TRBJ1-3; unclear D gene. With 0 bases removed from V and 4 bases from J, the gap between germline ends came to 14 bases. The CDR3 spans 16 residues. CDR1 SGHNT and CDR2 YYREEE come from the germline V gene (reference sequence). CDR3: CASSLVGRGPGNTIYF. The CDR3 coding sequence is TGTGCCAGCAGCTTGGTGGGGAGAGGGCCAGGAAACACCATATATTTT.

V gene TRBV28 combines with J gene TRBJ2-7, with D perhaps given as TRBD1 or TRBD2 (5 bases each). Germline CDR1 MDHEN, CDR2 SYDVKM. The ends were cut back, 7 bases at V and 7 bases at J, with 20 bases in the middle. CDR3 length: 14 residues. CDR3 in amino acids: CASTGPGSRWEQYF. The DNA for the CDR3 is TGTGCCAGCACGGGGCCCGGCTCACGGTGGGAGCAGTACTTC.